The clone carrying this TCR beta chain was seen repeatedly, ten times or more. Trimming shortened V by 3 bases and J by 6 bases, and 11 bases separated the two germline ends. The length of the CDR3 is 13 residues. Germline lookup yields CDR1 ENHRY and CDR2 SYGVKD. The source of the sample is a study of low-dose radiotherapy and immunotherapy resistance in tumors. Study-wide context: Cohort 1 was treated with 0.5 Gy per fraction at 2-week intervals, amounting to 6.5 Gy overall.

Time point given: before trial treatment. Priming of first-strand cDNA relied on TRAV- and TRBV-specific primers (covering alpha and beta chains). PCR amplification of the TCRs was performed with Phusion for 20 to 25 PCR cycles, and it relied on a constant-region primer together with a V-primer adapter. In vitro transcription amplified the mRNA that had been isolated. MiXCR, applied by TCRdb to the reads, yields one record per CDR3 protein. The profile shows some 71,000 distinct CDR3 sequences, around 30% of them singletons. The chain recombines TRBV10-3 with TRBJ1-1; D unresolved. The input for sequencing was PBMCs, taken before treatment. The sequence was collected from a female donor with ovarian cancer. The CDR3 region has the DNA TGTGCCATCAGTGAATTAGGGATCCCTGAAGCTTTCTTT. Amino acids: CAISELGIPEAFF.